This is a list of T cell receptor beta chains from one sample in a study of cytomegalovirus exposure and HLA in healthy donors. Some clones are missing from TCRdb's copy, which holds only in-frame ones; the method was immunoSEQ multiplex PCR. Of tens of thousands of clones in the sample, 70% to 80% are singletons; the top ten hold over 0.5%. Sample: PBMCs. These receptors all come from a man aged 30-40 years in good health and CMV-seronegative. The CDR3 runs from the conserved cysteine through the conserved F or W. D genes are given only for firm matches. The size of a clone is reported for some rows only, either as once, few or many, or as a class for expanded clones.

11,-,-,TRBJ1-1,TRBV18,CASSPGGVAFF,TGTGCCAGCTCACCCGGGGGGGTAGCTTTCTTT
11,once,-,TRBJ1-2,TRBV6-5,CASGTGLGYTF,TGTGCCAGCGGAACAGGGCTGGGCTACACCTTC
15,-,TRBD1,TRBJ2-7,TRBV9,CASSPTGGSTYEQYF,TGTGCCAGCAGCCCCACAGGGGGCTCGACCTACGAGCAGTACTTC
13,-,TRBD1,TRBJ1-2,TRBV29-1,CSVWVSGGYGYTF,TGCAGCGTTTGGGTATCAGGGGGCTATGGCTACACCTTC
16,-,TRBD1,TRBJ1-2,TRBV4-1,CASSHGTASVLYGYTF,TGCGCCAGCAGCCATGGGACAGCCAGCGTCCTCTATGGCTACACCTTC
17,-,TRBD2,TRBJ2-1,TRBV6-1,CASSVLAVVFNMNEQFF,TGTGCCAGCAGTGTTCTAGCGGTGGTCTTTAATATGAATGAGCAGTTCTTC
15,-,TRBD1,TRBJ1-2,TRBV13,CASKLAGTGLFFYTF,TGTGCCAGCAAATTGGCGGGGACAGGCCTTTTTTTTTACACCTTC
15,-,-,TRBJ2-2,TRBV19,CASSAGDWDTGELFF,TGTGCCAGCTCCGCAGGGGATTGGGACACCGGGGAGCTGTTTTTT
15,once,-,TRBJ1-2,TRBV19,CASSIGPQAGYGYTF,TGTGCCAGTAGTATTGGGCCCCAGGCCGGATATGGCTACACCTTC
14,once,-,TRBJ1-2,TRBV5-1,CASSPQGNNYGYTF,TGCGCCAGCAGCCCGCAGGGGAACAACTATGGCTACACCTTC
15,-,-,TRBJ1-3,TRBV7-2,CASSARTVTGNTIYF,TGTGCCAGCAGCGCCCGGACAGTCACTGGAAACACCATATATTTT
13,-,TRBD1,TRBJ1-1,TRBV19,CASEGQTLGEAFF,TGTGCCAGTGAGGGACAGACGCTTGGTGAAGCTTTCTTT
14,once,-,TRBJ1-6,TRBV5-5,CASSSTANNSPLHF,TGTGCCAGCAGCTCGACAGCTAATAATTCACCCCTCCACTTT
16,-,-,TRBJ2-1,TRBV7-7,CASSPSDNSSYNEQFF,TGTGCCAGCAGCCCCTCCGACAATAGCTCCTACAATGAGCAGTTCTTC
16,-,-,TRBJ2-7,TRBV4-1,CASSQSPRGGDFEQYF,TGCGCCAGCAGCCAATCCCCCCGAGGGGGGGACTTCGAGCAGTACTTC
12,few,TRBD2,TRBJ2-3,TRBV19,CASGLASDTQYF,TGTGCCAGTGGACTAGCGTCAGATACGCAGTATTTT
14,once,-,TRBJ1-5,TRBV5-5,CASSLSGGTQPQHF,TGTGCCAGCAGCTTGTCGGGGGGGACTCAGCCCCAGCATTTT
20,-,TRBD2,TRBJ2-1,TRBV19,CASSPGWASGRRGSYNEQFF,TGTGCCAGTAGTCCCGGGTGGGCTAGCGGGAGGAGAGGATCCTACAATGAGCAGTTCTTC
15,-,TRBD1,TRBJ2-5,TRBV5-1,CASSVDRGLGETQYF,TGCGCCAGCAGCGTGGACAGGGGGCTGGGAGAGACCCAGTACTTC
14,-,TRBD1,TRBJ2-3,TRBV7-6,CASSTRDRADTQYF,TGTGCCAGCAGCACCCGGGACAGGGCAGATACGCAGTATTTT
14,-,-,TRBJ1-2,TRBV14,CASSQDYNSYGYTF,TGTGCCAGCAGCCAAGACTATAATTCTTATGGCTACACCTTC
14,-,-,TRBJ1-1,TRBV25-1,CASSEYRSDTEAFF,TGTGCCAGCAGTGAATATAGATCGGACACTGAAGCTTTCTTT
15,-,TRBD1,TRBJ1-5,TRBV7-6,CASSLRTGDNQPQHF,TGTGCCAGCAGCTTGAGGACAGGGGACAATCAGCCCCAGCATTTT
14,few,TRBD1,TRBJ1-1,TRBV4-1,CASSQGQLNTEAFF,TGCGCCAGCAGCCAGGGACAGCTGAACACTGAAGCTTTCTTT
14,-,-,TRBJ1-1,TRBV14,CASSLAGSVTEAFF,TGTGCCAGCAGCCTGGCGGGGTCGGTCACTGAAGCTTTCTTT
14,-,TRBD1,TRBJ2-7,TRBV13,CASSLPGTGLGQYF,TGTGCCAGCAGCCTACCCGGGACAGGGTTGGGGCAGTACTTC
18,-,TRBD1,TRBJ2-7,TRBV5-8,CASSLRGTGGSRSYEQYF,TGTGCCAGCAGCTTGCGCGGGACAGGGGGCTCTAGGTCCTACGAGCAGTACTTC
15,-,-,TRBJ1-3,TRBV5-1,CASSLELSSGNTIYF,TGCGCCAGCAGCTTGGAACTGAGCTCTGGAAACACCATATATTTT
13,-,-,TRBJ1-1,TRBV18,CASSPGRVTEAFF,TGTGCCAGCTCACCTGGGAGAGTCACTGAAGCTTTCTTT
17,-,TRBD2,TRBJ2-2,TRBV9,CASSVPSGGPNTGELFF,TGTGCCAGCAGCGTCCCCAGCGGGGGGCCGAACACCGGGGAGCTGTTTTTT
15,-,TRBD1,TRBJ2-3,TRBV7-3,CASSLPGQGSDTQYF,TGTGCCAGCAGCTTACCGGGACAGGGATCCGATACGCAGTATTTT
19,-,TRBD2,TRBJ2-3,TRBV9,CASSVGSSGGALSTDTQYF,TGTGCCAGCAGCGTCGGGTCTAGCGGGGGGGCTTTATCGACAGATACGCAGTATTTT
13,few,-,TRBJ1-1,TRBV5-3,CARSKTGNTEAFF,TGTGCCAGAAGCAAGACAGGGAACACTGAAGCTTTCTTT
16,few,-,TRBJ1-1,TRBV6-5,CASSYAQARGNTEAFF,TGTGCCAGCAGTTACGCTCAGGCCAGGGGGAACACTGAAGCTTTCTTT
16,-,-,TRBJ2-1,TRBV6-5,CASSYGGSGYDNEQFF,TGTGCCAGCAGTTACGGGGGGTCAGGGTACGACAATGAGCAGTTCTTC
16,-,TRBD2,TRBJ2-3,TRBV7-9,CASSPLGVAGVDTQYF,TGTGCCAGCTCCCCCCTCGGGGTAGCGGGAGTGGATACGCAGTATTTT
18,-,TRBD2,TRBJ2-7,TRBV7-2,CASSLVGPSGGFHYEQYF,TGTGCCAGCAGCTTAGTGGGGCCTAGCGGGGGGTTCCACTACGAGCAGTACTTC
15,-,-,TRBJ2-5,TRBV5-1,CASSEQGGTVETQYF,TGCGCCAGCAGCGAACAGGGGGGGACGGTGGAGACCCAGTACTTC
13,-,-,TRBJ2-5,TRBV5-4,CASSLELREAQYF,TGTGCCAGCAGCTTGGAACTTCGAGAGGCCCAGTACTTC
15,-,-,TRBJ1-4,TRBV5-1,CASSPLPYDNEKLFF,TGCGCCAGCAGCCCCCTCCCCTACGATAATGAAAAACTGTTTTTT
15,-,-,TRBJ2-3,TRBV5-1,CASSWRDRRTDTQYF,TGCGCCAGCAGCTGGAGGGACAGAAGAACAGATACGCAGTATTTT
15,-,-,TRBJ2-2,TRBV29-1,CSVVTGKSNTGELFF,TGCAGCGTTGTAACGGGAAAATCGAACACCGGGGAGCTGTTTTTT
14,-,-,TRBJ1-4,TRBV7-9,CASSFRSDNEKLFF,TGTGCCAGCAGCTTTCGCAGCGATAATGAAAAACTGTTTTTT
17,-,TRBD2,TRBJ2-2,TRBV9,CASSVGIAGGRTGELFF,TGTGCCAGCAGCGTAGGGATAGCGGGAGGTCGCACCGGGGAGCTGTTTTTT
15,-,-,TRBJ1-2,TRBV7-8,CASSLQAGNNYGYTF,TGTGCCAGCAGCTTACAGGCTGGTAATAACTATGGCTACACCTTC
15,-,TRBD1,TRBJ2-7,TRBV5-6,CASSLPGTGVPEQYF,TGTGCCAGCAGCTTGCCCGGGACAGGGGTTCCCGAGCAGTACTTC
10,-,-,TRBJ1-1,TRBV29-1,CSVQNTEAFF,TGCAGCGTCCAGAACACTGAAGCTTTCTTT
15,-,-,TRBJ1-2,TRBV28,CASSPPNGANYGYTF,TGTGCCAGCAGTCCCCCTAATGGAGCTAACTATGGCTACACCTTC
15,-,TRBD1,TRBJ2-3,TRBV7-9,CASSFKTGETDTQYF,TGTGCCAGCAGCTTCAAGACAGGGGAGACAGATACGCAGTATTTT
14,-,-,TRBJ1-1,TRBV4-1,CASSYLPGGTEAFF,TGCGCCAGCAGCTACTTGCCCGGAGGCACTGAAGCTTTCTTT
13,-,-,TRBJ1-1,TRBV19,CASSIFSDTEAFF,TGTGCCAGTAGTATCTTTTCAGACACTGAAGCTTTCTTT
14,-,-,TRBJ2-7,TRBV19,CASSMLDKPYEQYF,TGTGCCAGTAGTATGCTTGACAAACCCTACGAGCAGTACTTC
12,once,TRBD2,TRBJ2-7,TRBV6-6,CASSGGAYEQYF,TGTGCCAGTTCGGGAGGGGCCTACGAGCAGTACTTC